The present T cell receptor beta chain was sequenced within a study of shared clonotypes between healthy human individuals. Study outcomes and limitations: The researchers took only blood, and tissue repertoires probably look different. Shared across a few donors were roughly 5% of the naive CD4 clonotypes.

Worth noting for this clone: Its antigen is undetermined.

Here immunoSEQ multiplex PCR was the method, and the copy in TCRdb shows in-frame clones only, minus some. The sample includes approximately 1.4 million clones, roughly 98% of them seen just once. CDR1 is SGDLS and CDR2 is YYNGEE in the germline V gene. The CDR3 is 15 amino acids. Between the trimmed V and J ends, which lost 0 bases and 4 bases, there was a span of 13 bases. The rearrangement joins TRBV9 to TRBJ2-5; D perhaps matches TRBD2 (5 bases). The material sequenced was naive CD4+ T cells sorted from blood. Indicated subset: CD45RA+ positively selected. This receptor was taken from a man aged 25-45 years in good health. CDR3 sequence reads: CASSVDRGDGETQYF. CDR3 nucleotides: TGTGCCAGCAGCGTAGATCGGGGTGACGGAGAGACCCAGTACTTC.